These T cell receptor beta chains were read from a single sample in a study of T cell changes during pregnancy in multiple sclerosis. Assay: immunoSEQ multiplex PCR; the TCRdb copy retains only in-frame clones and omits some. Of about 110,000 clones listed, roughly nine tenths were seen once; the top ten hold about 3%. This specimen was peripheral blood, taken after pregnancy. These receptors all stem from a female donor with multiple sclerosis, enrolled in a pregnancy study. Each CDR3 is given with its conserved first and last residue. D genes are given only for firm matches. Expanded clones get a size class; other rows say once, few or many, or leave the size out.

TRBD1,TRBV10-2,.,TRBJ2-2,CASRPGTGYTGELFF,TGCGCCAGCAGACCCGGGACAGGGTACACCGGGGAGCTGTTTTTT
.,TRBV27,.,TRBJ2-2,CASSFGTSTGELFF,TGTGCCAGCAGCTTCGGGACATCTACCGGGGAGCTGTTTTTT
.,TRBV6-5,.,TRBJ1-5,CASKGRDQPQHF,TGTGCCAGCAAAGGGAGGGATCAGCCCCAGCATTTT
.,TRBV10-3,.,TRBJ2-2,CAISTGYTGELFF,TGTGCCATCAGTACAGGGTACACCGGGGAGCTGTTTTTT
TRBD1,TRBV5-1,.,TRBJ1-5,CASSLGGQSNQPQHF,TGCGCCAGCAGCTTGGGGGGACAGAGCAATCAGCCCCAGCATTTT
TRBD1,TRBV7-8,.,TRBJ1-2,CASSLPGQGGYGYTF,TGTGCCAGCAGCTTGCCGGGACAGGGGGGGTATGGCTACACCTTC
.,TRBV5-1,.,TRBJ1-3,CASSPRGGGNTIYF,TGCGCCAGCAGCCCCCGGGGGGGCGGAAACACCATATATTTT
TRBD2,TRBV4-2,.,TRBJ2-4,CASSQDRISGGLAKNIQYF,TGTGCCAGCAGCCAAGATCGTATAAGCGGGGGTCTAGCCAAAAACATTCAGTACTTC
TRBD2,TRBV9,.,TRBJ2-1,CASSVGSSGGFNEQFF,TGTGCCAGCAGCGTGGGTTCTAGCGGGGGGTTCAATGAGCAGTTCTTC
TRBD1,TRBV19,.,TRBJ1-2,CASIPKEGAYGYTF,TGTGCCAGTATCCCTAAAGAGGGGGCTTATGGCTACACCTTC
.,TRBV19,.,TRBJ2-7,CASGVGAGANEQYF,TGTGCCAGTGGTGTAGGGGCGGGGGCGAACGAGCAGTACTTC
TRBD1,TRBV7-3,.,TRBJ2-1,CASSFRQGPYNEQFF,TGTGCCAGCAGCTTCCGACAGGGCCCATACAATGAGCAGTTCTTC
TRBD1,TRBV10-3,.,TRBJ1-1,CAISESGETGTANTEAFF,TGTGCCATCAGTGAGTCGGGAGAAACCGGGACAGCGAACACTGAAGCTTTCTTT
.,TRBV6-1,.,TRBJ1-2,CASTEVAEDGYTF,TGTGCCAGCACTGAGGTGGCAGAGGATGGCTACACCTTC
TRBD1,TRBV9,.,TRBJ1-6,CASSAGDRGNSPLHF,TGTGCCAGCAGCGCGGGGGACAGGGGTAATTCACCCCTCCACTTT
TRBD1,TRBV9,.,TRBJ2-7,CASSYGQGRLDEQYF,TGTGCCAGCAGCTACGGACAGGGGCGGTTAGACGAGCAGTACTTC
TRBD1,TRBV18,.,TRBJ1-3,CASSPVGQAGNTIYF,TGTGCCAGCTCACCGGTGGGACAGGCCGGAAACACCATATATTTT
.,TRBV5-4,.,TRBJ1-5,CASSFQGRNQPQHF,TGTGCCAGCAGTTTCCAGGGTCGAAATCAGCCCCAGCATTTT
.,TRBV6-5,.,TRBJ2-1,CASRGDGSASEQFF,TGTGCCAGCAGGGGCGACGGTAGCGCTAGTGAGCAGTTCTTC
TRBD1,TRBV29-1,.,TRBJ1-1,CSLTGDRDGRQAFF,TGCAGCCTTACCGGGGACAGGGACGGGAGACAAGCTTTCTTT
.,TRBV19,.,TRBJ1-1,CASNHKLRTPNTEAFF,TGTGCCAGTAACCACAAACTTAGGACACCGAACACTGAAGCTTTCTTT
TRBD1,TRBV5-1,.,TRBJ2-7,CASSSDRDRVSYEQYF,TGCGCCAGCAGTTCTGACCGGGACAGGGTGTCCTACGAGCAGTACTTC
.,TRBV15,.,TRBJ1-6,CATSRDLGVGSPLHF,TGTGCCACCAGCAGGGATCTAGGGGTAGGGTCACCCCTCCACTTT
TRBD2,TRBV7-2,.,TRBJ2-3,CASSLEPRVGRADTQYF,TGTGCCAGCAGCTTAGAACCCAGGGTAGGGAGGGCAGATACGCAGTATTTT
TRBD2,TRBV4-1,.,TRBJ2-1,CVSSREEDGEQFF,TGCGTCAGCAGCCGGGAGGAGGATGGTGAGCAGTTCTTC
TRBD2,TRBV5-1,.,TRBJ2-5,CASSSGVGGRETQYF,TGCGCCAGCAGCTCCGGGGTGGGAGGGCGGGAGACCCAGTACTTC
.,TRBV15,.,TRBJ2-3,CATSRPQAADTQYF,TGTGCCACCAGCAGACCACAAGCGGCAGATACGCAGTATTTT
TRBD1,TRBV28,once,TRBJ1-4,CASSLNRGNEKLFF,TGTGCCAGCAGTTTAAACAGGGGTAATGAAAAACTGTTTTTT
.,TRBV27,once,TRBJ1-1,CASSLSRTTYLNTEAFF,TGTGCCAGCAGTTTATCCAGAACTACCTACCTCAACACTGAAGCTTTCTTT
.,TRBV9,.,TRBJ1-2,CASSGYRLANYGYTF,TGTGCCAGCAGCGGTTACAGGTTAGCTAACTATGGCTACACCTTC
TRBD1,TRBV5-1,.,TRBJ2-6,CASSLSTGSSGANVLTF,TGCGCCAGCAGCTTGTCGACAGGGTCGTCTGGGGCCAACGTCCTGACTTTC
TRBD1,TRBV6-6,.,TRBJ2-7,CASRAGTGVSYEQYF,TGTGCCAGCAGGGCCGGGACAGGGGTCTCCTACGAGCAGTACTTC
TRBD2,TRBV7-3,.,TRBJ2-1,CASSLAPVAGGSEQFF,TGTGCCAGCAGCTTAGCCCCGGTAGCGGGGGGATCGGAGCAGTTCTTC
.,TRBV5-5,.,TRBJ1-4,CASSLGGGEKLFF,TGTGCCAGCAGCTTAGGTGGCGGTGAAAAACTGTTTTTT
.,TRBV9,.,TRBJ2-5,CASSAGVAAQETQYF,TGTGCCAGCAGCGCCGGCGTAGCGGCTCAAGAGACCCAGTACTTC
.,TRBV6-5,.,TRBJ1-1,CASTPPGGRLEAFF,TGTGCCAGCACCCCCCCCGGGGGGCGGCTTGAAGCTTTCTTT
TRBD1,TRBV18,.,TRBJ2-6,CASSPPGTGGLGGLSGANVLTF,TGTGCCAGCTCACCCCCCGGGACAGGGGGTTTAGGAGGGCTCTCTGGGGCCAACGTCCTGACTTTC
.,TRBV7-3,.,TRBJ2-2,CASSYIHPGELFF,TGTGCCAGCAGCTACATTCACCCCGGGGAGCTGTTTTTT
.,TRBV6-5,once,TRBJ1-3,CASSYSSFSGNTIYF,TGTGCCAGCAGTTACTCGAGTTTTTCTGGAAACACCATATATTTT
TRBD2,TRBV7-9,.,TRBJ2-1,CASSPLGAGGPNNEQFF,TGTGCCAGCAGCCCTCTCGGAGCGGGGGGGCCGAACAATGAGCAGTTCTTC
TRBD1,TRBV5-1,once,TRBJ2-7,CASSIYRDRAYEQYF,TGCGCCAGCAGTATATACCGGGACAGGGCCTACGAGCAGTACTTC
TRBD1,TRBV27,.,TRBJ1-3,CASSLRGQGNTIYF,TGTGCCAGCAGTTTAAGGGGACAGGGAAACACCATATATTTT
.,TRBV4-1,once,TRBJ2-2,CASSQVLGELFF,TGCGCCAGCAGCCAAGTTCTCGGGGAGCTGTTTTTT
.,TRBV27,.,TRBJ2-7,CASSYGTNYEQYF,TGTGCCAGCAGTTACGGGACAAATTACGAGCAGTACTTC